Listed below are T cell receptor beta chains from one sample, sequenced in a study of T cell changes during pregnancy in multiple sclerosis. Clones were sequenced by immunoSEQ multiplex PCR, and TCRdb holds only the in-frame ones, with some missing. The sample yields about 93,000 clones, roughly 92% seen once. The sample consisted of peripheral blood, taken after pregnancy. These receptors all stem from a female donor with multiple sclerosis, enrolled in a pregnancy study. Each CDR3 is given with its conserved first and last residue. Each record gives: CDR3 DNA, CDR3 protein, D gene, V gene, CDR3 length, clone size, J gene. The D gene is left open where the match is weak. Clone sizes are given selectively: once, few, many, or a class where the clone is expanded.

TGTGCCGGGAGAGGGGACAGAGAGTCACCCCTCCACTTT CAGRGDRESPLHF TRBD1 TRBV28 13 NA TRBJ1-6
TGCAGCGTTCGACAGGGGCGCCCGGACGAGCAGTACTTC CSVRQGRPDEQYF TRBD1 TRBV29-1 13 NA TRBJ2-7
TGTGCCAGCAGCCAAGATCTTGAGGTTAACTATGGCTACACCTTC CASSQDLEVNYGYTF NA TRBV4-2 15 NA TRBJ1-2
TGTGCCAGCAGCTTGGGGCTAGCGTCGATCCAAGAGACCCAGTACTTC CASSLGLASIQETQYF NA TRBV5-6 16 NA TRBJ2-5
TGTGCCAGCAGCCTTCGGCCTGCCGAAAGCGCTGAAGCTTTCTTT CASSLRPAESAEAFF NA TRBV5-8 15 NA TRBJ1-1
TGCGCCAGCAGGAAAGCAGGGGTCTCCGAGCAGTACTTC CASRKAGVSEQYF NA TRBV5-1 13 NA TRBJ2-7
TGTGCCAGCAGGGCAGGGAACACTGAAGCTTTCTTT CASRAGNTEAFF NA TRBV6-5 12 NA TRBJ1-1
TGTGCTAGTGGTTTTGGGACAGTCTCTGGAAACACCATATATTTT CASGFGTVSGNTIYF TRBD1 TRBV12-5 15 many TRBJ1-3
TGTGCCAGCAGTTCTACAGGGGGTAGGAACACCGGGGAGCTGTTTTTT CASSSTGGRNTGELFF TRBD1 TRBV7-9 16 NA TRBJ2-2
TGTGCCAGCAGCTTAAAAGGGACAGGGGACCACGAATCGCGGGTATGCGGCTACACCTTC CASSLKGTGDHESRVCGYTF TRBD1 TRBV7-6 20 NA TRBJ1-2
TGCAGCGTTGGAGTTTCCTCCTACGAGCAGTACTTC CSVGVSSYEQYF NA TRBV29-1 12 NA TRBJ2-7
TGCAGCGTTGGAGGCAGATTCTCCTACGAGCAGTACTTC CSVGGRFSYEQYF NA TRBV29-1 13 NA TRBJ2-7
TGTGCCAGCAGCTTTAGCTCTCGGGGCACCGGGGAGCTGTTTTTT CASSFSSRGTGELFF NA TRBV7-8 15 once TRBJ2-2
TGTGCCAGCAGCGACGGGAGGTCCTATGGCTACACCTTC CASSDGRSYGYTF NA TRBV27 13 NA TRBJ1-2
TGTGCCAGCAGGAAAGGGGGCGCCGAGGCCGGGGAGCTGTTTTTT CASRKGGAEAGELFF TRBD1 TRBV9 15 once TRBJ2-2
TGTGCCAGCAGCCAAGATGCACAAGGGGCCCAGTACTTC CASSQDAQGAQYF NA TRBV4-2 13 once TRBJ2-5
TGTGCCAGTACCGATGCTTGGCCCACAGATACGCAGTATTTT CASTDAWPTDTQYF NA TRBV19 14 NA TRBJ2-3
TGTGCCACCGACACGAAGAACAGGGAGAGTCAGCCCCAGCATTTT CATDTKNRESQPQHF NA TRBV6-8 15 NA TRBJ1-5
TGTGCCAGCTCCCCTCCGGGACAGGCACAGGGGCGGCAGTTCTTC CASSPPGQAQGRQFF TRBD1 TRBV14 15 once TRBJ2-1
TGTGCCAGCAGTGAAGTTAGCGGGAGGCCCAGCACCGGGGAGCTGTTTTTT CASSEVSGRPSTGELFF TRBD2 TRBV2 17 NA TRBJ2-2
TGTGCCAGCAGCTCGGCAGGGTATATATTCTATGGCTACACCTTC CASSSAGYIFYGYTF NA TRBV11-2 15 NA TRBJ1-2
TGTGCCAGCAGCTCCACCTCCGGGACAGCTACTCCCCCGTACGAGCAGTACTTC CASSSTSGTATPPYEQYF TRBD1 TRBV13 18 NA TRBJ2-7
TGTGCCAGTAGCTTGGCGGGGAACGATGGCTACACCTTC CASSLAGNDGYTF NA TRBV19 13 NA TRBJ1-2
TGCGCCAGCAGCCAAGATCGGGGGGCTAATGAAAAACTGTTTTTT CASSQDRGANEKLFF NA TRBV4-1 15 NA TRBJ1-4
TGTGCCAGTAGTGAACAGCTGTACCAAGAGACCCAGTACTTC CASSEQLYQETQYF NA TRBV19 14 NA TRBJ2-5
TGCGCCAGCAGCAGGAGACAGGGGAGCACAGATACGCAGTATTTT CASSRRQGSTDTQYF TRBD1 TRBV5-1 15 NA TRBJ2-3
TGTGCCAGCAGCTTTGTGGTCAATCGGGAAAAACTGTTTTTT CASSFVVNREKLFF NA TRBV5-6 14 NA TRBJ1-4
TGTGCCAGCAGCTACGGGGGGTTGGGAGCTTTCTTT CASSYGGLGAFF NA TRBV5-8 12 NA TRBJ1-1
TGTGCCAGTAGTATCGTTGGGGGCTGGGAAATGAACACCGGGGAGCTGTTTTTT CASSIVGGWEMNTGELFF NA TRBV19 18 NA TRBJ2-2
TGCAGCGTCCTACCCGGGACAGGGGGCATCTATGGCTACACCTTC CSVLPGTGGIYGYTF TRBD1 TRBV29-1 15 NA TRBJ1-2
TGTGCCAGTAGTTATGGGACAGCCTTCAGTGCTTTCTTT CASSYGTAFSAFF TRBD1 TRBV19 13 NA TRBJ1-1
TGCGCCAGCAGCCGCATTCCGCTAGCGAAAACCGGGGAGCTGTTTTTT CASSRIPLAKTGELFF NA TRBV4-3 16 NA TRBJ2-2
TGTGCCAGCAGCCCGGGACTAGCGGCTCCCTACAATGAGCAGTTCTTC CASSPGLAAPYNEQFF TRBD2 TRBV7-9 16 NA TRBJ2-1
TGTGCCAGCAGCCCCCCCACGGGACTAGCGGGAACAGATACGCAGTATTTT CASSPPTGLAGTDTQYF TRBD2 TRBV9 17 NA TRBJ2-3
TGTGCCAGCAGTTCCGAGACTAGCGGGGGGCGGGAGACCCAGTACTTC CASSSETSGGRETQYF TRBD2 TRBV27 16 NA TRBJ2-5
TGTGCCAGCAGCTTACAGGGGCACGCCTCCTACGAGCAGTACTTC CASSLQGHASYEQYF NA TRBV7-2 15 NA TRBJ2-7
TGTGCCAGCAGTGATCAGGCGGGAGTGTCCTACGAGCAGTACTTC CASSDQAGVSYEQYF TRBD2 TRBV6-1 15 NA TRBJ2-7
TGTGCCTGGAGCCTAGGTCTACAGGGTGGCTACACCTTC CAWSLGLQGGYTF NA TRBV30 13 NA TRBJ1-2
TGCGCCAGCAGCGCCCCGGGACTGTACCCGGAGCAGTACTTC CASSAPGLYPEQYF NA TRBV5-1 14 NA TRBJ2-7
TGTGCCAGCAGCGCTCCGGGAGGGGGACAGTACTTC CASSAPGGGQYF TRBD2 TRBV7-3 12 NA TRBJ2-4
TGCGCCAGCAGCCTACGGACAGGGGGAAATGAAAAACTGTTTTTT CASSLRTGGNEKLFF TRBD1 TRBV5-1 15 NA TRBJ1-4
TGTGCCAGCAGCAAAATAGCTAACTATGGCTACACCTTC CASSKIANYGYTF NA TRBV27 13 NA TRBJ1-2
TGTGCCAGCAGCCGGGACAGGGTAACATACGAGCAGTACTTC CASSRDRVTYEQYF TRBD1 TRBV7-2 14 NA TRBJ2-7
TGTGCCAGCAGCTTAGACAGGGGTAGGGAAAAACTGTTTTTT CASSLDRGREKLFF NA TRBV11-2 14 NA TRBJ1-4
TGCGCCAGCAGTGATTTAACGGGCGGGGAGCTGTTTTTT CASSDLTGGELFF NA TRBV10-2 13 NA TRBJ2-2
TGTGCCAGCAGCTTTTCTCGGACTGCCTATGGCTACACCTTC CASSFSRTAYGYTF NA TRBV11-2 14 once TRBJ1-2
TGCGCCAGCAGCTTCGGACAACCTAGGAATGAGCAGTTCTTC CASSFGQPRNEQFF NA TRBV5-1 14 NA TRBJ2-1
TGTGCCAGCAGTGACATACTAGCGGGAGTGGACTTCGAGCAGTACTTC CASSDILAGVDFEQYF TRBD2 TRBV6-1 16 NA TRBJ2-7
TGTGCCACCAGCAGAGGGGGACTAGCGGCGGGGTACGAGCAGTACTTC CATSRGGLAAGYEQYF TRBD2 TRBV15 16 NA TRBJ2-7
TGTGCCAGCAGCGTAGCTACTGGTCACCAAGAGACCCAGTACTTC CASSVATGHQETQYF NA TRBV9 15 NA TRBJ2-5
TGTGCCAGCAGCGCCCGGGTACACTCTGGAAACACCATATATTTT CASSARVHSGNTIYF NA TRBV5-5 15 once TRBJ1-3
TGTGCCACACCCGGACAGGGAAGCTCCTACAATGAGCAGTTCTTC CATPGQGSSYNEQFF TRBD1 TRBV7-8 15 once TRBJ2-1
TGTGCCAGCTGGCCGCTCGGGACTACCCTCTACGAGCAGTACTTC CASWPLGTTLYEQYF TRBD2 TRBV6-5 15 NA TRBJ2-7
TGCGCCAGCAGCCCGCAAGCATTTAACGATTCACCCCTCCACTTT CASSPQAFNDSPLHF NA TRBV4-3 15 NA TRBJ1-6
TGCAGCGTCGACTATGCAGGGGCGGACACTGAAGCTTTCTTT CSVDYAGADTEAFF NA TRBV29-1 14 once TRBJ1-1
TGCAGCGAAACAGGGGAATCGAACACTGAAGCTTTCTTT CSETGESNTEAFF TRBD1 TRBV29-1 13 once TRBJ1-1
TGCGCCAGCAGCTTGGCCCAGGGGACCCAGTACTTC CASSLAQGTQYF NA TRBV5-1 12 NA TRBJ2-5
TGTGCCAGCAGCTCTCGGGGTCTGAACACTGAAGCTTTCTTT CASSSRGLNTEAFF NA TRBV11-2 14 few TRBJ1-1